The sequence of this T cell receptor (beta chain) was determined in a study of T cells after somatic rescue of genetic block. Some clones are missing from TCRdb's copy, which holds only in-frame ones; the method was immunoSEQ multiplex PCR. Here the sample spans about 120,000 clones, just over 90% being singletons. Sequenced input: peripheral blood mononuclear cells (PBMCs). The receptor was derived from a young woman.

Here the CDR3 DNA reads TGCGCCAGCAGCTTGCGGACAGGGGGGAGAGAAAAACTGTTTTTT. It specifies CASSLRTGGREKLFF. V is TRBV5-1 and J is TRBJ1-4; 10 bases align to TRBD1. CDR1 and CDR2 from the germline V gene are SGHRS and YFSETQ. Trimming removed 1 base from V and 8 bases from J; junction bases left unmatched: 5. This CDR3 is built from 15 residues.